The entry that follows covers one T cell receptor beta chain sequence. What it recognizes is unknown. The record originates from a study of T cell responses to AZD1222 COVID-19 vaccine. Produced via immunoSEQ multiplex PCR; TCRdb's table is partial and in-frame only. The sample records 15,000 or so clones, about 87% being singletons. Study results and caveats: Just a handful of AZD1222 recipients tested seropositive at baseline. Repertoire sampling happened only post peak T cell response.

The V gene lost 5 bases and the J gene lost 7 bases, with 14 bases spanning the gap. Per germline, CDR1 SNHLY and CDR2 FYNNEI. The CDR3 covers 14 residues. The material sequenced was peripheral blood, taken 28 days after the second AZD1222 dose. The gene calls are TRBV2 and TRBJ2-2, with D possibly being TRBD1 (5 bases). This TCR came from an adult who received the AZD1222 COVID-19 vaccine. Here the CDR3 DNA reads TGTGCCAGCAGTAAACTTCAGACAGTCGGGGAGCTGTTTTTT. It encodes CASSKLQTVGELFF.